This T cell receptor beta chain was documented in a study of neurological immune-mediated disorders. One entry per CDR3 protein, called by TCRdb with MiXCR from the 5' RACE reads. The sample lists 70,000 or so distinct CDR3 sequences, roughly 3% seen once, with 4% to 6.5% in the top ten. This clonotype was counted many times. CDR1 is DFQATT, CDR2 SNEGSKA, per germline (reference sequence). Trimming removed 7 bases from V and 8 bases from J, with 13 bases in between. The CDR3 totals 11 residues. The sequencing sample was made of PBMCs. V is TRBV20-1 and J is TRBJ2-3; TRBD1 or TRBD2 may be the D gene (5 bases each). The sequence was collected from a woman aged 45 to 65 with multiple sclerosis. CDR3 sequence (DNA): TGCAGTGTGGAGAGGGGCAGTACGCAGTATTTT. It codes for CSVERGSTQYF.